This is a list of T cell receptor beta chains from one sample in a study of blood T cells in healthy people across ages. TCRdb fed the 5' RACE reads into MiXCR, producing one record per CDR3 protein. The data hold around 800,000 distinct CDR3 sequences, with around 42% observed a single time. The sequenced sample consisted of blood. The source of these receptors is a man aged 60 to 75 in good health. Each CDR3 is given with its conserved first and last residue. A D gene is named only where the DNA matches it firmly. Not every row has a clone size; where given, it reads once, few, many or a size class.

j_call: TRBJ2-3
d_call: TRBD2
clone_size: -
v_call: TRBV4-3
cdr3_aa: CASSQDGLAGVDTQYF
cdr3_nt: TGCGCCAGCAGCCAAGACGGGCTAGCGGGGGTGGATACGCAGTATTTT

j_call: TRBJ1-5
d_call: TRBD1
clone_size: -
v_call: TRBV2
cdr3_aa: CASRRQGGGPQHF
cdr3_nt: TGTGCCAGCAGGAGACAGGGGGGCGGACCCCAGCATTTT

j_call: TRBJ2-3
d_call: -
clone_size: -
v_call: TRBV24-1
cdr3_aa: CATTTPDTQYF
cdr3_nt: TGTGCCACCACAACCCCAGATACGCAGTATTTT

j_call: TRBJ1-5
d_call: -
clone_size: -
v_call: TRBV7-9
cdr3_aa: CASSGAGSNQPQHF
cdr3_nt: TGTGCCAGCAGCGGGGCGGGCTCCAATCAGCCCCAGCATTTT

j_call: TRBJ2-7
d_call: -
clone_size: -
v_call: TRBV27
cdr3_aa: CASSRSLPYEQYF
cdr3_nt: TGTGCCAGCAGTCGATCACTTCCCTACGAGCAGTACTTC

j_call: TRBJ2-3
d_call: -
clone_size: -
v_call: TRBV7-2
cdr3_aa: CASNMGGALDTRYF
cdr3_nt: TGTGCCAGCAACATGGGGGGGGCGTTAGATACGCGGTATTTT

j_call: TRBJ2-7
d_call: TRBD2
clone_size: few
v_call: TRBV6-4
cdr3_aa: CASSGPPAERGAYEQYF
cdr3_nt: TGTGCCAGCAGTGGCCCCCCCGCCGAGCGGGGTGCCTACGAGCAGTACTTC

j_call: TRBJ2-7
d_call: -
clone_size: once
v_call: TRBV15
cdr3_aa: CAASRGEAYEQYF
cdr3_nt: TGTGCCGCCAGCAGAGGGGAAGCCTACGAGCAGTACTTC

j_call: TRBJ2-7
d_call: TRBD2
clone_size: -
v_call: TRBV6-2/TRBV6-3
cdr3_aa: CASSPRTSGAYNEQYF
cdr3_nt: TGTGCCAGCAGTCCGAGGACTAGCGGAGCCTACAATGAGCAGTACTTC

j_call: TRBJ2-5
d_call: TRBD2
clone_size: few
v_call: TRBV5-1
cdr3_aa: CASSLTGEGRIGETQYF
cdr3_nt: TGCGCCAGCAGCCTGACTGGGGAGGGAAGAATAGGAGAGACCCAGTACTTC

j_call: TRBJ1-2
d_call: -
clone_size: -
v_call: TRBV6-6
cdr3_aa: CASRTPQQGPDGYTF
cdr3_nt: TGTGCCAGCAGAACTCCTCAACAGGGACCTGATGGCTACACCTTC

j_call: TRBJ1-2
d_call: -
clone_size: -
v_call: TRBV25-1
cdr3_aa: CASSEFHGYTF
cdr3_nt: TGTGCCAGCAGTGAATTCCATGGCTACACCTTC

j_call: TRBJ2-7
d_call: -
clone_size: -
v_call: TRBV29-1
cdr3_aa: CSVASLGSGHYEQYF
cdr3_nt: TGCAGCGTTGCATCTTTGGGGTCAGGGCATTACGAGCAGTACTTC

j_call: TRBJ1-2
d_call: TRBD1
clone_size: -
v_call: TRBV6-2/TRBV6-3
cdr3_aa: CASSYGTGDIYGYTF
cdr3_nt: TGTGCCAGCAGCTACGGGACAGGGGATATCTATGGCTACACCTTC

j_call: TRBJ2-1
d_call: TRBD2
clone_size: few
v_call: TRBV4-2
cdr3_aa: CASSQEVGGVGEQFF
cdr3_nt: TGTGCCAGCAGCCAAGAGGTCGGGGGGGTTGGTGAGCAGTTCTTC

j_call: TRBJ1-2
d_call: -
clone_size: -
v_call: TRBV20-1
cdr3_aa: CSAPWGGYYGYTF
cdr3_nt: TGCAGTGCCCCTTGGGGCGGATACTATGGCTACACCTTC

j_call: TRBJ2-7
d_call: -
clone_size: -
v_call: TRBV7-6
cdr3_aa: CASSSTRSLRYEQYF
cdr3_nt: TGTGCCAGCAGCTCGACTAGGTCTTTGCGCTACGAGCAGTACTTC

j_call: TRBJ2-1
d_call: -
clone_size: few
v_call: TRBV2
cdr3_aa: CASLTRGTNDEQFF
cdr3_nt: TGTGCCAGCCTGACCAGGGGAACTAACGATGAGCAGTTCTTC

j_call: TRBJ2-1
d_call: -
clone_size: -
v_call: TRBV6-2/TRBV6-3
cdr3_aa: CASSLTQGTYNEQFF
cdr3_nt: TGTGCCAGCAGCCTCACCCAGGGGACCTACAATGAGCAGTTCTTC

j_call: TRBJ2-4
d_call: TRBD1
clone_size: -
v_call: TRBV5-1
cdr3_aa: CASSAGQGMSGIQYF
cdr3_nt: TGCGCCAGCAGCGCCGGACAGGGAATGTCGGGCATTCAGTACTTC

j_call: TRBJ2-4
d_call: -
clone_size: -
v_call: TRBV7-2
cdr3_aa: CASSLARTPRVDIQYF
cdr3_nt: TGTGCCAGCAGCTTAGCCAGGACCCCACGCGTGGACATTCAGTACTTC

j_call: TRBJ2-6
d_call: -
clone_size: few
v_call: TRBV5-1
cdr3_aa: CASRITPQGSGANVLTF
cdr3_nt: TGCGCCAGCCGGATAACCCCACAGGGATCCGGGGCCAACGTCCTGACTTTC

j_call: TRBJ2-7
d_call: TRBD1
clone_size: few
v_call: TRBV4-3
cdr3_aa: CASSQDHGAGGYEQYF
cdr3_nt: TGCGCCAGCAGCCAAGATCATGGGGCAGGGGGTTACGAGCAGTACTTC

j_call: TRBJ2-2
d_call: TRBD1
clone_size: many
v_call: TRBV5-1
cdr3_aa: CASSPRSGTANTGELFF
cdr3_nt: TGCGCCAGCAGCCCCCGCTCCGGGACAGCAAACACCGGGGAGCTGTTTTTT

j_call: TRBJ2-7
d_call: -
clone_size: many
v_call: TRBV7-2
cdr3_aa: CASSPPGSSYEQYF
cdr3_nt: TGTGCCAGCAGCCCGCCGGGGAGCTCCTACGAGCAGTACTTC

j_call: TRBJ2-3
d_call: -
clone_size: -
v_call: TRBV24-1
cdr3_aa: CATSDYRQGADTQYF
cdr3_nt: TGTGCCACCAGTGATTATAGGCAGGGTGCAGATACGCAGTATTTT

j_call: TRBJ2-4
d_call: TRBD1
clone_size: few
v_call: TRBV9
cdr3_aa: CASSQRPDRVNIQYF
cdr3_nt: TGTGCCAGCAGCCAACGCCCGGACAGGGTAAACATTCAGTACTTC

j_call: TRBJ2-1
d_call: -
clone_size: -
v_call: TRBV28
cdr3_aa: CASIEPGSKEQFF
cdr3_nt: TGTGCCAGCATCGAACCCGGGTCTAAGGAGCAGTTCTTC

j_call: TRBJ1-6
d_call: -
clone_size: -
v_call: TRBV5-1
cdr3_aa: CASSLEVSNSPLHF
cdr3_nt: TGCGCCAGCAGCTTGGAGGTCTCTAATTCACCCCTCCACTTT

j_call: TRBJ2-2
d_call: -
clone_size: -
v_call: TRBV5-4
cdr3_aa: CASSSFGRANTGELFF
cdr3_nt: TGTGCCAGCAGCTCGTTCGGCAGGGCGAACACCGGGGAGCTGTTTTTT

j_call: TRBJ1-2
d_call: TRBD1
clone_size: once
v_call: TRBV6-2/TRBV6-3
cdr3_aa: CASSLSSKGARGYTF
cdr3_nt: TGTGCCAGCAGTTTATCGTCGAAGGGGGCGCGTGGCTACACCTTC

j_call: TRBJ2-2
d_call: -
clone_size: few
v_call: TRBV6-2/TRBV6-3
cdr3_aa: CASSYADKKELFF
cdr3_nt: TGTGCCAGCAGTTACGCGGACAAGAAGGAGCTGTTTTTT

j_call: TRBJ2-6
d_call: TRBD1
clone_size: -
v_call: TRBV7-8
cdr3_aa: CASSPRDRTSSGANVLTF
cdr3_nt: TGTGCCAGCAGCCCCCGGGACAGGACGTCCTCTGGGGCCAACGTCCTGACTTTC

j_call: TRBJ1-5
d_call: TRBD1
clone_size: -
v_call: TRBV20-1
cdr3_aa: CSARDRFPPQPQHF
cdr3_nt: TGCAGTGCTCGGGACAGGTTCCCCCCACAGCCCCAGCATTTT

j_call: TRBJ2-2
d_call: -
clone_size: -
v_call: TRBV4-3
cdr3_aa: CASSPSGASLTGELFF
cdr3_nt: TGCGCCAGCAGCCCCTCGGGGGCCTCTCTCACCGGGGAGCTGTTTTTT

j_call: TRBJ2-3
d_call: TRBD2
clone_size: -
v_call: TRBV7-9
cdr3_aa: CASSHGTSSGEVITDTQYF
cdr3_nt: TGTGCCAGCAGCCATGGGACTAGTAGCGGGGAGGTTATCACAGATACGCAGTATTTT

j_call: TRBJ1-2
d_call: -
clone_size: -
v_call: TRBV6-1
cdr3_aa: CANRRRWEGSSYGYTF
cdr3_nt: TGTGCCAACAGACGTAGGTGGGAGGGTAGCAGCTATGGCTACACCTTC

j_call: TRBJ2-2
d_call: TRBD1
clone_size: once
v_call: TRBV24-1
cdr3_aa: CATGQPGELFF
cdr3_nt: TGTGCCACGGGACAGCCCGGGGAGCTGTTTTTT

j_call: TRBJ1-2
d_call: -
clone_size: -
v_call: TRBV20-1
cdr3_aa: CSARDLQGNGYTF
cdr3_nt: TGCAGTGCTAGAGATCTTCAGGGGAATGGCTACACCTTC

j_call: TRBJ2-7
d_call: -
clone_size: few
v_call: TRBV5-1
cdr3_aa: CASSLTGGGTPYEQYF
cdr3_nt: TGCGCCAGCAGCTTGACTGGTGGGGGGACTCCCTACGAGCAGTACTTC

j_call: TRBJ2-7
d_call: -
clone_size: -
v_call: TRBV7-2
cdr3_aa: CASSFLDWIPSEQYF
cdr3_nt: TGCGCCAGCAGCTTCCTCGACTGGATTCCTAGCGAGCAGTACTTC

j_call: TRBJ2-7
d_call: TRBD1
clone_size: -
v_call: TRBV6-6
cdr3_aa: CGSTRVTGVGEQYF
cdr3_nt: TGTGGCAGCACCCGAGTAACAGGGGTGGGTGAGCAGTACTTC

j_call: TRBJ2-7
d_call: -
clone_size: few
v_call: TRBV6-2/TRBV6-3
cdr3_aa: CASSFGSIDIYEQYF
cdr3_nt: TGTGCCAGCAGTTTTGGTTCCATAGACATCTACGAGCAGTACTTC

j_call: TRBJ1-5
d_call: -
clone_size: -
v_call: TRBV2
cdr3_aa: CASSGGEVQPQHF
cdr3_nt: TGTGCCAGCAGTGGAGGAGAGGTTCAGCCCCAGCATTTT

j_call: TRBJ2-7
d_call: -
clone_size: few
v_call: TRBV10-3
cdr3_aa: CAISDSLMAGSRNEQYF
cdr3_nt: TGTGCCATCAGTGACTCCCTTATGGCAGGGTCGAGGAACGAGCAGTACTTC

j_call: TRBJ2-7
d_call: TRBD1
clone_size: -
v_call: TRBV13
cdr3_aa: CASSLGGTGAREQYF
cdr3_nt: TGTGCCAGCAGCTTAGGCGGGACAGGGGCCCGCGAGCAGTACTTC

j_call: TRBJ2-1
d_call: -
clone_size: many
v_call: TRBV29-1
cdr3_aa: CSAQGSGDEQFF
cdr3_nt: TGCAGCGCCCAGGGTTCCGGGGATGAGCAGTTCTTC

j_call: TRBJ2-7
d_call: -
clone_size: -
v_call: TRBV2
cdr3_aa: CASSEQGDYEQYF
cdr3_nt: TGTGCCAGCAGTGAGCAAGGAGACTACGAGCAGTACTTC

j_call: TRBJ2-7
d_call: -
clone_size: -
v_call: TRBV12-3/TRBV12-4
cdr3_aa: CAVAGVGTRSYEQYF
cdr3_nt: TGTGCCGTGGCAGGGGTGGGTACAAGGAGTTACGAGCAGTACTTC

j_call: TRBJ1-2
d_call: -
clone_size: -
v_call: TRBV7-9
cdr3_aa: CASSRGELGKSFPNYGYTF
cdr3_nt: TGTGCCAGCAGCCGGGGGGAATTGGGCAAATCCTTCCCTAACTATGGCTACACCTTC

j_call: TRBJ2-4
d_call: -
clone_size: once
v_call: TRBV7-9
cdr3_aa: CASSPLTWTKNIQYF
cdr3_nt: TGTGCCAGCAGCCCCCTTACATGGACCAAAAACATTCAGTACTTC

j_call: TRBJ2-7
d_call: TRBD1
clone_size: -
v_call: TRBV6-2/TRBV6-3
cdr3_aa: CASSRPSGQGSYEQYF
cdr3_nt: TGTGCCAGCAGTAGACCCTCGGGACAGGGGTCCTACGAGCAGTACTTC

j_call: TRBJ1-2
d_call: -
clone_size: few
v_call: TRBV6-6
cdr3_aa: CASSYSVDRNYGYTF
cdr3_nt: TGTGCCAGCAGTTACTCGGTAGACAGGAACTATGGCTACACCTTC

j_call: TRBJ2-4
d_call: -
clone_size: few
v_call: TRBV7-2
cdr3_aa: CASTRSGGGIQYF
cdr3_nt: TGTGCCAGCACCCGCTCCGGGGGCGGCATTCAGTACTTC

j_call: TRBJ2-1
d_call: TRBD2
clone_size: -
v_call: TRBV7-9
cdr3_aa: CASSFWLADNNEQFF
cdr3_nt: TGTGCCAGCAGCTTCTGGCTAGCGGACAACAATGAGCAGTTCTTC

j_call: TRBJ2-7
d_call: TRBD1
clone_size: -
v_call: TRBV20-1
cdr3_aa: CSALIRGLGVYEQYF
cdr3_nt: TGCAGTGCCCTTATCAGGGGGTTAGGAGTCTACGAGCAGTACTTC

j_call: TRBJ1-5
d_call: -
clone_size: -
v_call: TRBV7-2
cdr3_aa: CASSARTGQPQHF
cdr3_nt: TGTGCCAGCAGTGCCCGGACCGGTCAGCCCCAGCATTTT

j_call: TRBJ1-2
d_call: -
clone_size: few
v_call: TRBV28
cdr3_aa: CASNSGSEIYGYTF
cdr3_nt: TGTGCCAGCAACTCTGGGTCCGAGATATATGGCTACACCTTC